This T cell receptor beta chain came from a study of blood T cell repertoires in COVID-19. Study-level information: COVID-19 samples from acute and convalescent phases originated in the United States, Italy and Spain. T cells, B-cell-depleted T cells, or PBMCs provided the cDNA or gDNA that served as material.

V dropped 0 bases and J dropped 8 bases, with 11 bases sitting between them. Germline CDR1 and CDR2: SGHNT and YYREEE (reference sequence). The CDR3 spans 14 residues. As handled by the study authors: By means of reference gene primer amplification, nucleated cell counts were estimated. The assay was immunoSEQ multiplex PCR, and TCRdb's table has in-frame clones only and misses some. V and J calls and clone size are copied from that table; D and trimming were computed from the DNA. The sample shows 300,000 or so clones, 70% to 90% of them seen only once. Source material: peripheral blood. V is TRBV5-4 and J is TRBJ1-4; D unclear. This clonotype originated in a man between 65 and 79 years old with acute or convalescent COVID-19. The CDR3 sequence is CASSLAGNGEKLFF. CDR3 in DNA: TGTGCCAGCAGCTTGGCCGGTAACGGGGAAAAACTGTTTTTT. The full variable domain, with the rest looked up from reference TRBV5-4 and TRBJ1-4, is ETGVTQSPTHLIKTRGQQVTLRCSSQSGHNTVSWYQQALGQGPQFIFQYYREEENGRGNFPPRFSGLQFPNYSSELNVNALELDDSALYLCASSLAGNGEKLFFGSGTQLSVL.